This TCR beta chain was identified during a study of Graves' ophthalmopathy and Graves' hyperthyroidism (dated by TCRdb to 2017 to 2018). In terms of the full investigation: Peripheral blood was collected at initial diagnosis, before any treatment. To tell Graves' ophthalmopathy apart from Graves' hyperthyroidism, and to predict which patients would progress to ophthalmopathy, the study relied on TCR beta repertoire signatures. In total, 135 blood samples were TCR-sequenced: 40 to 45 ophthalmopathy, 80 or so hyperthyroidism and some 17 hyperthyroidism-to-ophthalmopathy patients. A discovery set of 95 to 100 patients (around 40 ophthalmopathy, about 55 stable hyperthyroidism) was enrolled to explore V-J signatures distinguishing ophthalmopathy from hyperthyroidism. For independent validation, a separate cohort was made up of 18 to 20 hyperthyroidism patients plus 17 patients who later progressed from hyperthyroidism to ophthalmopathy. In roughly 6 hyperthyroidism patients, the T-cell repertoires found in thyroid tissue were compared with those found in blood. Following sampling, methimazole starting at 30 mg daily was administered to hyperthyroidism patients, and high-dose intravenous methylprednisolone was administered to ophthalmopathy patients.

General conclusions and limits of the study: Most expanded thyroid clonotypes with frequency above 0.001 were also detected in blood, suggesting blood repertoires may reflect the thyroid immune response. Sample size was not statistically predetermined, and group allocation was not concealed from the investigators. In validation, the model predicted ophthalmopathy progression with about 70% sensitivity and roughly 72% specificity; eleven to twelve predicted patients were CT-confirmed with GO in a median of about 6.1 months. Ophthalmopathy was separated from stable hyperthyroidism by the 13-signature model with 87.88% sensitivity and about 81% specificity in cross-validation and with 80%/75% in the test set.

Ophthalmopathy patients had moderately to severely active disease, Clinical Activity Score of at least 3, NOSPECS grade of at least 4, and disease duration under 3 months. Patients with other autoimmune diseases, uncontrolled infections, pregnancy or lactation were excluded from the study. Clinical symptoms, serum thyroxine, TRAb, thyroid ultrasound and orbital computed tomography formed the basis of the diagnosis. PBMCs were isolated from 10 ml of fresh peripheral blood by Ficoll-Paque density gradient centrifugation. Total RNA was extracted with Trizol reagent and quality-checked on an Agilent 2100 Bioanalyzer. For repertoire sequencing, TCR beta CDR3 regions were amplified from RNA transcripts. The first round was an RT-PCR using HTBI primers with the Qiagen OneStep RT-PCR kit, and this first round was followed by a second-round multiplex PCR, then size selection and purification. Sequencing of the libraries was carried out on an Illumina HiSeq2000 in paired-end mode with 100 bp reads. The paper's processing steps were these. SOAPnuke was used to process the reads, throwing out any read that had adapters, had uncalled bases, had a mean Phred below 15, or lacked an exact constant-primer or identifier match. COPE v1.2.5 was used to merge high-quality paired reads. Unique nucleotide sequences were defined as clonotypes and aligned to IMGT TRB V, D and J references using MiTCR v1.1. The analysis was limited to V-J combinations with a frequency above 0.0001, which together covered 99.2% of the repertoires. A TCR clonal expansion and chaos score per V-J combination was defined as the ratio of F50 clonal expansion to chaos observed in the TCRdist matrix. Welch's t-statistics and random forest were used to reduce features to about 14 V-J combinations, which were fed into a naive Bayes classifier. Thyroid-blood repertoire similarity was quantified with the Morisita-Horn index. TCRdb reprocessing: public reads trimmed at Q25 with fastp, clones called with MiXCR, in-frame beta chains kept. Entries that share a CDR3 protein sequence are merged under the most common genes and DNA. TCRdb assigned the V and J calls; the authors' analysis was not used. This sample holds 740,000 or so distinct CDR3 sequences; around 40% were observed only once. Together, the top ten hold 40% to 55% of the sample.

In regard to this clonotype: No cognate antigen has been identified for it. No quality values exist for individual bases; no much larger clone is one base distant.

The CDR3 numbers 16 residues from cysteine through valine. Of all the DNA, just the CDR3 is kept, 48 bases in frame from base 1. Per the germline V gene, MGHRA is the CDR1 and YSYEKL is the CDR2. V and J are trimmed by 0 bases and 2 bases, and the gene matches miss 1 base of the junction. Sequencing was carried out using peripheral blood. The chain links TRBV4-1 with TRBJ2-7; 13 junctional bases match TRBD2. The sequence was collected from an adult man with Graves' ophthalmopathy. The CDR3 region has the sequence CASSQETSGGTYEQYV. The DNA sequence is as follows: TGCGCCAGCAGCCAAGAGACTAGCGGGGGGACCTACGAGCAGTACGTC.